These 19 T cell receptor beta chains originate from one sample sequenced in a study of T cell responses to AZD1222 COVID-19 vaccine. Measured with immunoSEQ multiplex PCR; TCRdb has only the in-frame clones, and not every one. In the table there are about 140,000 clones, 93% of which are singletons. The sequenced sample was peripheral blood, obtained on day 0 of AZD1222 vaccination. Receptor source: an adult in good health.

The chain is built from TRBV7-9 and TRBJ2-7; no definite D call. The V and J ends lost 4 bases and 3 bases respectively, with 19 bases between them. The V gene's germline CDR1 is SEHNR and CDR2 FQNEAQ (reference sequence). The CDR3 contains 16 residues. CDR3 protein: CASSYSPGRTRYEQYF. In DNA form, the CDR3 reads TGTGCCAGCAGCTATAGCCCGGGCAGAACGCGCTACGAGCAGTACTTC.

The V gene is TRBV5-1, the J gene TRBJ1-1, with 7 positions matching TRBD1. The CDR3 sequence is 14 residues long. J gave up 6 bases and V 4 bases, and 9 bases lay outside the gene matches. Germline loops: CDR1 SGHRS, CDR2 YFSETQ. The CDR3 here is CASSQSPTGAEAFF. CDR3 in DNA: TGCGCCAGCAGCCAGAGTCCAACAGGGGCTGAAGCTTTCTTT.

This chain joins TRBV7-3 and TRBJ1-4, with D possibly TRBD1 on 6 matching bases. V lost 5 bases and J lost 8, with 18 bases in between. The CDR3 is 15 residues long. Looked up from germline, CDR1 is SGHTA and CDR2 is FQGTGA. CDR3 loop: CASSRSGHQGEKLFF. The CDR3 DNA sequence: TGTGCCAGCAGCCGCTCGGGACATCAGGGGGAAAAACTGTTTTTT.

The rearrangement joins TRBV7-5 to TRBJ2-3; TRBD1 was called by the table and not checked on the DNA. TRBV7-5 is deemed a pseudogene. This CDR3 comprises 15 residues. The CDR3 bases are TGTGCCACACCGAGGACAGGGACAAGCACAGATACGCAGTATTTT. This encodes CATPRTGTSTDTQYF.

This sequence joins TRBV7-9 and TRBJ1-2; perhaps TRBD1 as D (5 bases). Germline-derived CDR1 and CDR2 are SEHNR and FQNEAQ (reference sequence). The CDR3 has 13 amino acids. Deletions cut 7 bases from V and 4 bases from J, with 13 bases between. The CDR3 DNA sequence: TGTGCCAGCACGCAGGGCGGTAGCTATGGCTACACCTTC. This translates into CASTQGGSYGYTF. Drawing the rest from reference TRBV7-9 and TRBJ1-2, the complete variable domain is DTGVSQNPRHKITKRGQNVTFRCDPISEHNRLYWYRQTLGQGPEFLTYFQNEAQLEKSRLLSDRFSAERPKGSFSTLEIQRTEQGDSAMYLCASTQGGSYGYTFGSGTRLTVV.

The rearrangement links TRBV4-1 to TRBJ1-1; D is unclear. The V and J ends lost 2 bases and 6 bases respectively, with 19 bases between them. The CDR3 has 16 residues. Germline CDR1 reads MGHRA; CDR2 reads YSYEKL. CDR3 region: CASSQTASEGLPEAFF. In DNA, the CDR3 is TGCGCCAGCAGCCAAACCGCTAGTGAAGGGCTGCCTGAAGCTTTCTTT.

Only one count was recorded for this clone. The gene calls are TRBV28 and TRBJ1-1; a weak D match, TRBD1 (6 bases). The CDR3 contains 12 residues. Trimming shortened V by 5 bases and J by 8 bases, and 12 bases separated the two germline ends. The germline V gene has CDR1 MDHEN and CDR2 SYDVKM. DNA for the CDR3: TGTGCCAGCAGTGGGCCTGGGACAGAAGCTTTCTTT. It yields the protein CASSGPGTEAFF.

The chain couples TRBV7-2 to TRBJ1-2; D is possibly TRBD1 (5 bases). The V and J ends lost 5 bases and 4 bases respectively, with 11 bases between them. Looked up from germline, CDR1 is SGHTA and CDR2 is FQGNSA. The CDR3 is made up of 13 amino acids. The CDR3 DNA reads TGTGCCAGCAGCCGCGACAGAGGCTATGGCTACACCTTC. As protein: CASSRDRGYGYTF.

The V and J genes are TRBV5-1 and TRBJ1-1; no definite D call. Germline CDR1 SGHRS, CDR2 YFSETQ. The CDR3 has 17 amino acids. V gave up 2 bases and J gave up 1 base, with 18 bases separating them. As DNA, the CDR3 is TGCGCCAGCAGCTTTATGGGTAAACAAGGGTCGAACACTGAAGCTTTCTTT. Residues: CASSFMGKQGSNTEAFF.

This clone was seen once. The chain employs TRBV4-2 and TRBJ2-7, with 11 bases that match TRBD2. Germline V lookup: CDR1 LGHNA, CDR2 YNFKEQ. The CDR3 has 17 residues. The V segment lost 1 base and the J segment 3 bases; nucleotides outside the gene matches: 8. DNA of the CDR3: TGTGCCAGCAGCCAAGGAACTCGACTAGCGGGGAACTACGAGCAGTACTTC. Protein product: CASSQGTRLAGNYEQYF.

The chain uses TRBV3-1 (or the pseudogene TRBV3-2) and TRBJ1-1, with 8 bases lining up with TRBD1. The CDR3 spans 15 residues. V dropped 5 bases and J dropped 1; count of bases not matched to a gene: 6. From germline, CDR1 is LGHDT and CDR2 YNNKEL (reference sequence). The CDR3 sequence: CASSNYRGSNTEAFF. CDR3 coding DNA: TGTGCCAGCAGCAATTACAGGGGGTCGAACACTGAAGCTTTCTTT.

The V and J genes are TRBV4-1 and TRBJ2-5; no clear D gene. Germline-derived CDR1 and CDR2 are MGHRA and YSYEKL. CDR3 length: 15 amino acids. V was trimmed by 0 bases and J by 3 bases, leaving 11 bases between them. The CDR3 here is CASSQERPLEETQYF. The CDR3 region has the DNA TGCGCCAGCAGCCAAGAGCGGCCGCTTGAAGAGACCCAGTACTTC.

The count of this clone is one. The genes are TRBV5-8 and TRBJ1-6; the D is unclear. Trimming took 7 bases from V and 10 from J, leaving 12 bases between them. This CDR3 contains 12 residues. Germline V gives CDR1 SGHTS, CDR2 YDEGEE. The CDR3 loop reads CASALLRSPLHF. CDR3 nucleotide sequence: TGTGCCAGCGCACTATTACGGTCACCCCTCCACTTT.

The count of this clone is one. As DNA, the CDR3 is TGTGCCAGCAGCTTGGTAGGGGAGAATGGCTACACCTTC. It translates to CASSLVGENGYTF. This chain links TRBV5-4 with TRBJ1-2; TRBD1 might be the D (5 bases). Germline loops: CDR1 SGHNT, CDR2 YYREEE (reference sequence). Trimming pared 0 bases from V and 6 bases from J, leaving 9 bases between. This CDR3 region has 13 residues.

The J gene is TRBJ2-7, the V gene TRBV6-5; D gene uncertain. The germline CDR1 and CDR2 sequences are MNHEY and SVGAGI. This CDR3 is 13 amino acids long. Trimming shortened V by 5 bases and J by 3 bases, and 11 bases separated the two germline ends. The CDR3 sequence is CASSQRHNYEQYF. CDR3 DNA sequence: TGTGCCAGCAGTCAACGACATAACTACGAGCAGTACTTC.

The table lists this clone with a few counts. The J gene is TRBJ1-4, the V gene TRBV6-5; no clear D gene. V was shortened by 5 bases and J by 0 bases, with 7 bases between the two germline ends. In germline, CDR1 is MNHEY, CDR2 SVGAGI. CDR3 length: 14 amino acids. CDR3 nucleotide sequence: TGTGCCAGCAGTAAGGGATCAACTAATGAAAAACTGTTTTTT. Its translation is CASSKGSTNEKLFF.

The chain recombines TRBV5-1 with TRBJ2-5; TRBD1 aligns across 8 bases. The CDR3 has 16 amino acids. CDR1 and CDR2 from the germline V gene are SGHRS and YFSETQ. The V and J ends lost 4 bases and 3 bases, in that order; junction bases with no gene match: 11. CDR3 in amino acids: CASSQLGTGKEETQYF. In DNA, the CDR3 is TGCGCCAGCAGCCAACTCGGGACAGGAAAGGAAGAGACCCAGTACTTC.

The CDR3 loop reads CASSLIPGTPRAGYTF. Written as DNA, the CDR3 is TGTGCCAGCAGCTTAATTCCCGGGACCCCAAGGGCTGGCTACACCTTC. This sequence joins TRBV7-2 and TRBJ1-2, with D possibly TRBD1 on 5 matching bases. V lost 2 bases and J 7 bases, leaving 20 bases between the germline ends. CDR1 and CDR2 (germline): SGHTA, FQGNSA. CDR3 size: 16 residues.

The chain employs TRBV4-3 and TRBJ1-6; 7 positions match TRBD1. J lost 10 bases, V lost 4 bases, and 4 bases had no gene match. Germline-derived CDR1 and CDR2 are LGHNA and YSLEER. The CDR3 runs 13 residues. The CDR3 DNA reads as TGCGCCAGCAGCCCAGACAGGGACTCACCCCTCCACTTT. Translation gives CASSPDRDSPLHF.